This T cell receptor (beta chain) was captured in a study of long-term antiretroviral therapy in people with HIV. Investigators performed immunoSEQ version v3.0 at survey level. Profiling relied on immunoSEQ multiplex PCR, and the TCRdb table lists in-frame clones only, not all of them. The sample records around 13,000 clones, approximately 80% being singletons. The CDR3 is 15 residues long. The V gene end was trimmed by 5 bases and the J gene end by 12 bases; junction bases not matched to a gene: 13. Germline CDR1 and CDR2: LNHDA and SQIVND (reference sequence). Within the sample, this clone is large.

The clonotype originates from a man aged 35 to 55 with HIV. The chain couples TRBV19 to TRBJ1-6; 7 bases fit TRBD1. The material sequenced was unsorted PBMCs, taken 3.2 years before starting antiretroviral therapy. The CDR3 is CASSGSTGLTGPLHF. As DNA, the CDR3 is TGTGCCAGTAGTGGTTCGACAGGGCTAACAGGACCCCTCCACTTT.